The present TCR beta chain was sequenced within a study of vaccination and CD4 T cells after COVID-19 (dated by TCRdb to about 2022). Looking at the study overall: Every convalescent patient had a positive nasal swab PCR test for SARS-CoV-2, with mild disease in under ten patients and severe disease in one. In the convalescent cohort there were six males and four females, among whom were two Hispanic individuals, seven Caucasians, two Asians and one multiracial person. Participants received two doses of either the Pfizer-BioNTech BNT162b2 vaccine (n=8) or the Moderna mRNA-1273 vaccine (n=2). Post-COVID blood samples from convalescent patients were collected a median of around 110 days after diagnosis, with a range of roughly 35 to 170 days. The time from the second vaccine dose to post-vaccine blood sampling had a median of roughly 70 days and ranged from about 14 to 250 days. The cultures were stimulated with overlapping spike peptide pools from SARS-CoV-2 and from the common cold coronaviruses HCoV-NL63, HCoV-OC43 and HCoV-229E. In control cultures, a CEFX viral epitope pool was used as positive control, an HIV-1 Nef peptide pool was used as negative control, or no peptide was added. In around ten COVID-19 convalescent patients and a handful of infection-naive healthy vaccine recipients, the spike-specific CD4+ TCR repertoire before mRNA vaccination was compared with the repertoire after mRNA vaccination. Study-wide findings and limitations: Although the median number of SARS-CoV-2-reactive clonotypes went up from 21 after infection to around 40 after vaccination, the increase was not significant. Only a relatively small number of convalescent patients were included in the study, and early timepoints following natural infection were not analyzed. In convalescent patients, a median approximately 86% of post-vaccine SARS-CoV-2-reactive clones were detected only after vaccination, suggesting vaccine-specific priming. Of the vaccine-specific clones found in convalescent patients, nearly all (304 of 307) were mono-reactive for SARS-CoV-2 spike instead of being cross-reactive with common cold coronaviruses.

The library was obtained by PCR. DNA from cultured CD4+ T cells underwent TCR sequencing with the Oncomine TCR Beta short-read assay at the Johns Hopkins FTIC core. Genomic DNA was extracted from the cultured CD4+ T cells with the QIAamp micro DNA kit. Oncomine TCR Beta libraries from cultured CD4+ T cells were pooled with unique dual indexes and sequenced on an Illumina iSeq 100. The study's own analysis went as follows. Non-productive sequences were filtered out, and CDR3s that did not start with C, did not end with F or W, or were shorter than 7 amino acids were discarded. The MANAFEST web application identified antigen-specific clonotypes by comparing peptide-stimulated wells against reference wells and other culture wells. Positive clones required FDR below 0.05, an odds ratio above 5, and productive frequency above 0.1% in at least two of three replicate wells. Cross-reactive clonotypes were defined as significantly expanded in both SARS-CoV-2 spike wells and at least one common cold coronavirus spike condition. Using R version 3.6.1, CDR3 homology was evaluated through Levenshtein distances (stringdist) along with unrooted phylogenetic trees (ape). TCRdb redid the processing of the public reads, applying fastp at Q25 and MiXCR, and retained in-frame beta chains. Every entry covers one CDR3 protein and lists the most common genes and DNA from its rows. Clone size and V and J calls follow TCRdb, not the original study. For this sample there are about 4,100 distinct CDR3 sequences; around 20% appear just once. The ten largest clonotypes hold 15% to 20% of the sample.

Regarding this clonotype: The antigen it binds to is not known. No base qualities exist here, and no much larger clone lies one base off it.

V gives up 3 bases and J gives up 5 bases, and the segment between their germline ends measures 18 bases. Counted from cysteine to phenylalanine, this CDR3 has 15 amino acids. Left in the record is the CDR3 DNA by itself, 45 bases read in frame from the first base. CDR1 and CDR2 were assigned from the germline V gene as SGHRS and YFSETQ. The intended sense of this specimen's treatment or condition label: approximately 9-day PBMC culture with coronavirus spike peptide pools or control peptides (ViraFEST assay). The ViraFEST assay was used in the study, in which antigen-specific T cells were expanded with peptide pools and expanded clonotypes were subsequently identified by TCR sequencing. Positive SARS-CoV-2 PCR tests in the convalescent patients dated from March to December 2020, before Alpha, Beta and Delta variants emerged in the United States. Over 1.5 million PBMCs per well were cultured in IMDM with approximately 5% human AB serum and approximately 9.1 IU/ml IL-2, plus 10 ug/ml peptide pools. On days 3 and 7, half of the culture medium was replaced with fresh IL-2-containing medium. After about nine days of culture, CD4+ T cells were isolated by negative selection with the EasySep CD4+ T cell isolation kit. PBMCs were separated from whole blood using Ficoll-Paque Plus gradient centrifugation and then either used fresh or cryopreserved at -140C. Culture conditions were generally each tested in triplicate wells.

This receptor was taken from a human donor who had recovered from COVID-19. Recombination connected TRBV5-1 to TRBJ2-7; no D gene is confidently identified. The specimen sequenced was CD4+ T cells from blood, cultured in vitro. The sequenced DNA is TGCGCCAGCAGCTGGGCGCCCAGGACGGAAAACGAGCAGTACTTC. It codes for CASSWAPRTENEQYF.